Following are 10 T cell receptor beta chains from one sample sequenced in a study of blood T cell repertoires in COVID-19. Only in-frame clones appear in the TCRdb table, and some are missing; sequencing was by immunoSEQ multiplex PCR. This table holds roughly 200,000 clones, 85% to 90% found once. The specimen sequenced was peripheral blood. The receptors here all came from an older woman with acute or convalescent COVID-19.

The chain couples TRBV30 to TRBJ1-1, with D possibly matching TRBD1 (6 bases). Per the germline V gene, CDR1 is GTSNPN and CDR2 is SVGIG (reference sequence). V was pared by 4 bases and J by 3 bases, with 12 bases between. The length of the CDR3 is 13 residues. The CDR3 reads CAWTPDRYTEAFF. CDR3 DNA sequence: TGTGCCTGGACCCCGGACAGATACACTGAAGCTTTCTTT.

The chain couples TRBV6-5 to TRBJ1-1; D is undetermined. V shed 8 bases and J shed 1 base, with 11 bases lying between them. The CDR3 has 13 amino acids. CDR1 MNHEY and CDR2 SVGAGI come from the germline V gene. CDR3 protein: CASGVGQNTEAFF. The CDR3 nucleotides read TGTGCCAGCGGAGTAGGTCAGAACACTGAAGCTTTCTTT.

This sequence joins TRBV13 and TRBJ2-3; 8 bases are a match to TRBD2. The ends lost 2 bases at V and 3 bases at J; junction bases unmatched: 10. Germline loops: CDR1 PRHDT, CDR2 FYEKMQ (reference sequence). This CDR3 contains 17 residues. CDR3 nucleotides: TGTGCCAGCAGCTTACTAGGTAGAAGCGGGAGTACAGATACGCAGTATTTT. Protein sequence: CASSLLGRSGSTDTQYF.

V gene TRBV14 combines with J gene TRBJ2-3, with TRBD2 identical over 8 bases. CDR3 length equals 15 residues. CDR1 is SGHDN and CDR2 is FVKESK in the germline V gene. V shed 1 base, J shed 2 bases, and the junction held 2 bases outside the gene matches. CDR3 sequence: CASSQVAGTTDTQYF. The CDR3 nucleotides are TGTGCCAGCAGCCAAGTAGCGGGAACCACAGATACGCAGTATTTT.

CDR3 amino acids: CASSLARSQETQYF. The DNA for the CDR3 is TGTGCCAGCAGCTTGGCGCGGTCTCAAGAGACCCAGTACTTC. The chain has TRBV5-4 and TRBJ2-5; D gene unclear. The V gene lost 0 bases and the J gene lost 2 bases, with 8 bases spanning the gap. Germline V gives CDR1 SGHNT, CDR2 YYREEE (reference sequence). This CDR3 spans 14 amino acids.

The gene calls are TRBV2 and TRBJ2-3, with no clear D. Germline V gives CDR1 SNHLY, CDR2 FYNNEI. The germline V and J ends were trimmed by 6 bases and 8 bases, with 9 bases remaining between them. This CDR3 has 11 amino acids. CDR3 region: CASRSSGTQYF. The CDR3 region has the DNA TGTGCCAGCAGGTCGTCAGGTACGCAGTATTTT. Full variable domain (missing parts from reference TRBV2 and TRBJ2-3): EPEVTQTPSHQVTQMGQEVILRCVPISNHLYFYWYRQILGQKVEFLVSFYNNEISEKSEIFDDQFSVERPDGSNFTLKIRSTKLEDSAMYFCASRSSGTQYFGPGTRLTVL.

This chain links TRBV19 with TRBJ1-6; tentative D call: TRBD1 (6 bases). The CDR3 contains 15 residues. Germline loops: CDR1 LNHDA, CDR2 SQIVND (reference sequence). V was cut by 3 bases and J by 6 bases, with 12 bases left in between. CDR3 sequence reads: CASSIPDSRNSPLHF. Written as DNA, the CDR3 is TGTGCCAGTAGTATCCCGGACAGCCGTAATTCACCCCTCCACTTT.

The V gene is TRBV19, the J gene TRBJ2-7; 11 bases align to TRBD1. Unmatched junction bases numbered 11, after V lost 4 bases and J lost 9 bases. This CDR3 has 15 amino acids. CDR1 and CDR2 from the germline V gene are LNHDA and SQIVND (reference sequence). The DNA for the CDR3 is TGTGCCAGTAGTAGCCGGCGGACAGGGGGCTGGTTGCAGTACTTC. Amino acid sequence: CASSSRRTGGWLQYF. The full variable domain, completed using reference TRBV19 and TRBJ2-7, is DGGITQSPKYLFRKEGQNVTLSCEQNLNHDAMYWYRQDPGQGLRLIYYSQIVNDFQKGDIAEGYSVSREKKESFPLTVTSAQKNPTAFYLCASSSRRTGGWLQYFGPGTRLTVT.

Here the CDR3 reads CASSLARASGKVETQYF. For the CDR3, the DNA is TGCGCCAGCAGCTTGGCCAGGGCTAGCGGGAAGGTTGAGACCCAGTACTTC. This rearrangement joins TRBV5-1 to TRBJ2-5; the match to TRBD2 covers 9 bases. The V gene end was trimmed by 0 bases and the J gene end by 5 bases; junction bases not matched to a gene: 11. This CDR3 spans 17 amino acids. The germline V gene has CDR1 SGHRS and CDR2 YFSETQ.

This chain uses TRBV19 with TRBJ1-1, with 7 positions matching TRBD1. V shed 5 bases and J 5 bases; nucleotides not matched to a gene: 5. The CDR3 spans 13 residues. The germline CDR1 and CDR2 sequences are LNHDA and SQIVND (reference sequence). CDR3 in amino acids: CASSAEQGTEAFF. For the CDR3, the DNA is TGTGCCAGTAGTGCCGAACAGGGGACTGAAGCTTTCTTT. Looking up the rest from reference TRBV19 and TRBJ1-1 gives the full variable domain: DGGITQSPKYLFRKEGQNVTLSCEQNLNHDAMYWYRQDPGQGLRLIYYSQIVNDFQKGDIAEGYSVSREKKESFPLTVTSAQKNPTAFYLCASSAEQGTEAFFGQGTRLTVV.